This is a list of T cell receptor beta chains from one sample in a study of tumor-infiltrating lymphocytes in primary liver carcinoma. TCRdb recomputed calls from the multiplex PCR reads with MiXCR, one row per CDR3 protein. Of about 120,000 distinct CDR3 sequences in the sample, under 70% were seen once. Sequences were obtained from tumor-adjacent normal liver tissue. All receptors come from a woman aged 60-70 years with primary liver carcinoma and hepatitis B virus infection. The CDR3 runs from the conserved cysteine through the conserved F or W.

>TRBJ2-7|TRBV11-2
CVSSAQGGCYEQYF
>TRBJ2-1|TRBV11-1
CASSPIAGAYYNEQFF
>TRBJ2-1|TRBV10-2
CASSLVPARILDNVQFF
>TRBJ2-5|TRBV28
CASSLQTVWETQYF
>TRBJ2-7|TRBV29-1
CSVTVLAGGAELYF
>TRBJ2-1|TRBV11-2
CASSPKREGNNEQFF
>TRBJ1-2|TRBV4-1
CASSQDISRRSNYGYTF
>TRBJ2-1|TRBV14
CASSRGQWETHFF
>TRBJ2-7|TRBV14
CASSPGTGGYEQYF
>TRBJ2-3|TRBV11-2
CAGTLDRGDTQYF
>TRBJ1-1|TRBV12-3/TRBV12-4
CASSLRQGGTEAFF
>TRBJ2-5|TRBV10-2
CASRLLGATQETQYF
>TRBJ2-7|TRBV6-2/TRBV6-3
CASSPGTGSDVQYF
>TRBJ2-1|TRBV12-5
CASGSGQGPNNEQFF
>TRBJ1-5|TRBV28
CASRIYSSQLQHF
>TRBJ2-5|TRBV5-1
CASGLPGSQRKETQYF
>TRBJ2-3|TRBV29-1
CSARLLGEGLRDTQYF
>TRBJ2-7|TRBV5-1
CASSFGGSSYEQYF
>TRBJ2-6|TRBV20-1
CSAPRTGANVLTF
>TRBJ2-3|TRBV10-3
CATEGDTDTQYF
>TRBJ2-5|TRBV6-5
CACSYSSSWETQYF
>TRBJ2-1|TRBV11-2
CASNLLLAGGSGPLEQFF
>TRBJ1-2|TRBV28
CASRKGQGYYGYTF